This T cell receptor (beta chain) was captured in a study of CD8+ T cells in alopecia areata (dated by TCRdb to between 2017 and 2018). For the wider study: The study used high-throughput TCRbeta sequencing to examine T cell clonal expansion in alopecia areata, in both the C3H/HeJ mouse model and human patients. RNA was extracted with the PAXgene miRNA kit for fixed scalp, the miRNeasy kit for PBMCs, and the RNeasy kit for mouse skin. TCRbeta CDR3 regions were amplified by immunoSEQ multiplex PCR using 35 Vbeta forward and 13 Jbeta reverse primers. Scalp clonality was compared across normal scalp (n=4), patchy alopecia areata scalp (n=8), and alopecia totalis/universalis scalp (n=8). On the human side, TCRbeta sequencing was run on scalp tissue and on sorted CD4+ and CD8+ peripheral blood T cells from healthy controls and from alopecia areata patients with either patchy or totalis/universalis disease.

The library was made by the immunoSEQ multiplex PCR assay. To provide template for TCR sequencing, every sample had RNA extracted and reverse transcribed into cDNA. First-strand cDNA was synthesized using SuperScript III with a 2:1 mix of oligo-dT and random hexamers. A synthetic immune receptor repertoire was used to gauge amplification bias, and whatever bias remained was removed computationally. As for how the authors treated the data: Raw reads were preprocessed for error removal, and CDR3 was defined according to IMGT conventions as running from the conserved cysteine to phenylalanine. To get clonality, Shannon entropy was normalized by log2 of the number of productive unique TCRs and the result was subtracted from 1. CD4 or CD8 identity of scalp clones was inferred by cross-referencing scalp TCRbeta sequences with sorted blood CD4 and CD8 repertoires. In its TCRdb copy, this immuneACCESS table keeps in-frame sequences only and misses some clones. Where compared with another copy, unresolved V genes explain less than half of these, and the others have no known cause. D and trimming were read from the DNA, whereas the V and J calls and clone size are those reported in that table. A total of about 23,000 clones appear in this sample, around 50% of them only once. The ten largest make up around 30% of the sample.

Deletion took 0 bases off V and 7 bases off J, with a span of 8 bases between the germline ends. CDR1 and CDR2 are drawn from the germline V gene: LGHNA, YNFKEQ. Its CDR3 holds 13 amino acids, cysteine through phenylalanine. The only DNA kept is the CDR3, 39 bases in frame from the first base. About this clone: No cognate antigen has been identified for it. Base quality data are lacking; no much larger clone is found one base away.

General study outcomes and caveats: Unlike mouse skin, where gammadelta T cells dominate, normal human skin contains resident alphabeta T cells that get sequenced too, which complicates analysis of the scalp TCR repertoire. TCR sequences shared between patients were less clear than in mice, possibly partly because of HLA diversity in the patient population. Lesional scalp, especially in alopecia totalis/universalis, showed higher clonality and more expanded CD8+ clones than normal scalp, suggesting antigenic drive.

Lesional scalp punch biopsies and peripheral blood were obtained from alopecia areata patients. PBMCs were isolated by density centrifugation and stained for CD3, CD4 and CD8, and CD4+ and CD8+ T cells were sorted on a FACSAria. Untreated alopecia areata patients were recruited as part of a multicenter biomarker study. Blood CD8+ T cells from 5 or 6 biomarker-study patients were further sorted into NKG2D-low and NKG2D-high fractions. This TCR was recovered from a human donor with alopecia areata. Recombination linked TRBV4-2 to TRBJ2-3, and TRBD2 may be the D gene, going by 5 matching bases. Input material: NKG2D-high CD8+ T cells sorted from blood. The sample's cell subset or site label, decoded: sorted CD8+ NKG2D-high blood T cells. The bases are TGTGCCAGCAGCCAAGATGGACTCAATACGCAGTATTTT. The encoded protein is CASSQDGLNTQYF.